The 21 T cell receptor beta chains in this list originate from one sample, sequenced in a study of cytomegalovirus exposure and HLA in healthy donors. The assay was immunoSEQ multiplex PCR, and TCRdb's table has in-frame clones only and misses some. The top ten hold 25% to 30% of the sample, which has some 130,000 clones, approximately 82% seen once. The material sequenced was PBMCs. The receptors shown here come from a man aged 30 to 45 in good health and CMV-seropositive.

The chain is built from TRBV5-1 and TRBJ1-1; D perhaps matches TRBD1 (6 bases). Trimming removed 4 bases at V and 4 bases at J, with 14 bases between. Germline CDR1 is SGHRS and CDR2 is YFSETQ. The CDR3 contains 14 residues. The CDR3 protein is CASSDNTGITEAFF. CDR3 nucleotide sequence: TGCGCCAGCAGCGACAATACAGGGATCACTGAAGCTTTCTTT.

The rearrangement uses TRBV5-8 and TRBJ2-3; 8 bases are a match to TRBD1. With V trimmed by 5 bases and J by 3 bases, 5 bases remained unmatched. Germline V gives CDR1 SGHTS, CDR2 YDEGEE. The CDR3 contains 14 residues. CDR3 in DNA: TGTGCCAGCAGACGGAGACAGGGGACAGATACGCAGTATTTT. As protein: CASRRRQGTDTQYF.

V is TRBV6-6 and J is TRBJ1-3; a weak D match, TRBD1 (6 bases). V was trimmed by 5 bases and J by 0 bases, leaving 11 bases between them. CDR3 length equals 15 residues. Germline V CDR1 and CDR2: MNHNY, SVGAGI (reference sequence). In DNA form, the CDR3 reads TGTGCCAGCAGTATGCAGGGGAACTCTGGAAACACCATATATTTT. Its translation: CASSMQGNSGNTIYF.

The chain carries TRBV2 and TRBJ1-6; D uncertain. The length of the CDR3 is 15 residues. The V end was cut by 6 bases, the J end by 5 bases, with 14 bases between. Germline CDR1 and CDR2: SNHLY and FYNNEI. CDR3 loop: CASRAEVYHNSPLHF. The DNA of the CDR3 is TGTGCCAGCAGAGCTGAAGTTTACCATAATTCACCCCTCCACTTT.

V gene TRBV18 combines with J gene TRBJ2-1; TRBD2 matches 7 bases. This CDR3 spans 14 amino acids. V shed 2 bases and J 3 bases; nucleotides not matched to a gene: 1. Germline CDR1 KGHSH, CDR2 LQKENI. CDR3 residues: CASSPGGGYNEQFF. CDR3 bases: TGTGCCAGCTCACCAGGCGGGGGCTACAATGAGCAGTTCTTC.

This chain's CDR3 is CASRGTHGLLNEQFF. CDR3 coding DNA: TGTGCCAGCAGGGGGACTCATGGTCTCCTCAATGAGCAGTTCTTC. This chain uses TRBV28 with TRBJ2-1; TRBD2 might be the D (6 bases). V was trimmed by 6 bases and J by 6 bases, leaving 18 bases between them. CDR3 size: 15 residues. The V gene's germline CDR1 is MDHEN and CDR2 SYDVKM.

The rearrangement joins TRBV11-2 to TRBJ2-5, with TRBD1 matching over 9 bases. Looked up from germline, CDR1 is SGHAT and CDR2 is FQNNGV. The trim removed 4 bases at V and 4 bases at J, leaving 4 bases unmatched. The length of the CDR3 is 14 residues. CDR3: CASSSRQGGETQYF. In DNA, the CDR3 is TGTGCCAGCAGCTCCAGACAGGGGGGAGAGACCCAGTACTTC.

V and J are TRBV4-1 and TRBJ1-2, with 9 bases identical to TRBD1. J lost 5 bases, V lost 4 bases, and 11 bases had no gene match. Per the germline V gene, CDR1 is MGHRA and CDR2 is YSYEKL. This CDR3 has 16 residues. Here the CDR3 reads CASSPMVEDRGYGYTF. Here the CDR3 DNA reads TGCGCCAGCAGCCCCATGGTAGAGGACAGGGGTTATGGCTACACCTTC.

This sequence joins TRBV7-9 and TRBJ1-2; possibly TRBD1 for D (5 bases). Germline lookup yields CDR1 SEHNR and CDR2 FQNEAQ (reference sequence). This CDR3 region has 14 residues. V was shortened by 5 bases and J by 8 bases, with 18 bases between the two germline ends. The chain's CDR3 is CASSPPGGAGGYTF. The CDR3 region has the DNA TGTGCCAGCAGCCCTCCCGGAGGGGCAGGGGGCTACACCTTC. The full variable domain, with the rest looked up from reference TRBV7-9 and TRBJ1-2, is DTGVSQNPRHKITKRGQNVTFRCDPISEHNRLYWYRQTLGQGPEFLTYFQNEAQLEKSRLLSDRFSAERPKGSFSTLEIQRTEQGDSAMYLCASSPPGGAGGYTFGSGTRLTVV.

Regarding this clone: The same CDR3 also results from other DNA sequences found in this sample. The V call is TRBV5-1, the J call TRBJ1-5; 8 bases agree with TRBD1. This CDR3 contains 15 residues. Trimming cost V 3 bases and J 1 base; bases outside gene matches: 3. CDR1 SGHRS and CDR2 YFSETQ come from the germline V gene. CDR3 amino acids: CASSSTGDSNQPQHF. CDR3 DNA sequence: TGCGCCAGCAGCTCGACAGGGGACAGCAATCAGCCCCAGCATTTT.

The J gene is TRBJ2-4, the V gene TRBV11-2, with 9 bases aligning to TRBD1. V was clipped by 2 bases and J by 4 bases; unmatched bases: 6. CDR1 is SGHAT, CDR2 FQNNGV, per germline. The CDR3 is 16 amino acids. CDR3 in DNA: TGTGCCAGCAGCTTATGGGACAGGGTCGTGAAAAACATTCAGTACTTC. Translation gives CASSLWDRVVKNIQYF.

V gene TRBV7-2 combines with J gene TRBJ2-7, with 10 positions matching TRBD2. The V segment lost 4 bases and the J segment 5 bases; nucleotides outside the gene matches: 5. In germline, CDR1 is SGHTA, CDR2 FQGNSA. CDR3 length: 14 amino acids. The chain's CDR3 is CASSSSGGADEQYF. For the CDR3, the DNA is TGTGCCAGCAGCTCGAGCGGGGGGGCCGACGAGCAGTACTTC.

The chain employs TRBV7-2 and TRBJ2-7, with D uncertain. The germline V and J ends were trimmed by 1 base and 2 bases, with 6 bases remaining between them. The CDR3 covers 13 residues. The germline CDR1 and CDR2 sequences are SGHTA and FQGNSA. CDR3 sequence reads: CASSLGVTYEQYF. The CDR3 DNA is TGTGCCAGCAGCTTAGGTGTAACCTACGAGCAGTACTTC.

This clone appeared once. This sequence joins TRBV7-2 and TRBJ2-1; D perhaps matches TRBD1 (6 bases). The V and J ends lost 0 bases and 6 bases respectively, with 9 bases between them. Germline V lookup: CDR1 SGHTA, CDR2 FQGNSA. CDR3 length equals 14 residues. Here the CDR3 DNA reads TGTGCCAGCAGCTTAGCGCAGGGGATCAATGAGCAGTTCTTC. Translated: CASSLAQGINEQFF.

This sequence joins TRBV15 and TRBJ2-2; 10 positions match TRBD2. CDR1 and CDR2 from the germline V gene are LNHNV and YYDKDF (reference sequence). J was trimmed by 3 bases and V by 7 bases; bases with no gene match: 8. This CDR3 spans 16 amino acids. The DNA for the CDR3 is TGTGCCACCAAGAGCGGGAGGGAAGGCGACACCGGGGAGCTGTTTTTT. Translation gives CATKSGREGDTGELFF. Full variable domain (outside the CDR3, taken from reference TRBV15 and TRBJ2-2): DAMVIQNPRYQVTQFGKPVTLSCSQTLNHNVMYWYQQKSSQAPKLLFHYYDKDFNNEADTPDNFQSRRPNTSFCFLDIRSPGLGDTAMYLCATKSGREGDTGELFFGEGSRLTVL.

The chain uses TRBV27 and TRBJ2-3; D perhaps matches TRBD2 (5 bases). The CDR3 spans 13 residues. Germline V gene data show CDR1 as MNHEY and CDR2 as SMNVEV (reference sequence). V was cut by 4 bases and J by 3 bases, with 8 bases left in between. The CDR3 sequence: CASSSLDTDTQYF. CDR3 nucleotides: TGTGCCAGCAGTTCACTAGATACAGATACGCAGTATTTT.

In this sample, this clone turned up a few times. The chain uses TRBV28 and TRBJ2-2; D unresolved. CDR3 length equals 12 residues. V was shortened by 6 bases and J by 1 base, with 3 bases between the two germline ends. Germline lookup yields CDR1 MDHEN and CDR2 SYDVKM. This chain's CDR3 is CASRQNTGELFF. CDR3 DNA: TGTGCCAGCAGACAGAACACCGGGGAGCTGTTTTTT.

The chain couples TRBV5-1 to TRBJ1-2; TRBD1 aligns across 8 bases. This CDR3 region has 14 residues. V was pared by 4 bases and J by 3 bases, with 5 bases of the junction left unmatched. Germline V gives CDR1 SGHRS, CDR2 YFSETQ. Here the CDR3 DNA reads TGCGCCAGCAGCGACCAGGGGGCTGACTATGGCTACACCTTC. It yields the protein CASSDQGADYGYTF.

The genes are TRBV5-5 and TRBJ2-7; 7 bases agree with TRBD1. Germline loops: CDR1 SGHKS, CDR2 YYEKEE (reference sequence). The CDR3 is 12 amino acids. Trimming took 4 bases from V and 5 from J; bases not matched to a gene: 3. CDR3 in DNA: TGTGCCAGCAGCGTACAGGGGAACGAGCAGTACTTC. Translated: CASSVQGNEQYF.

The CDR3 is CSARQGNTIYF. DNA for the CDR3: TGCAGTGCTAGGCAGGGAAACACCATATATTTT. The chain employs TRBV20-1 and TRBJ1-3; D not certain. The CDR3 consists of 11 residues. Per germline, CDR1 DFQATT and CDR2 SNEGSKA (reference sequence). The germline V and J ends were trimmed by 3 bases and 4 bases, with 4 bases remaining between them.

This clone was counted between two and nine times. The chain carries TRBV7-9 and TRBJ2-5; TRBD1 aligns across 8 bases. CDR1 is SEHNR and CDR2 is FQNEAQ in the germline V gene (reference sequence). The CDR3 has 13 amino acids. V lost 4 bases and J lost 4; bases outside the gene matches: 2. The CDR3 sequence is CASSSGGLETQYF. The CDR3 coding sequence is TGTGCCAGCAGCTCAGGGGGCTTAGAGACCCAGTACTTC.